This T cell receptor beta chain was observed in a study of cytomegalovirus exposure and HLA in healthy donors. CDR3 size: 14 residues. V was shortened by 0 bases and J by 2 bases, with 11 bases between the two germline ends. Germline V lookup: CDR1 SQVTM, CDR2 ANQGSEA. A word on this clone: Its target is not known.

Findings of the study overall: Researchers reportedly found TCR beta sequences accurately predicted most subjects' HLA-A and HLA-B alleles. It was taken for granted in presence/absence analyses that sequencing depth across donors was roughly uniform. An analysis that came later showed most CMV-associated TCR beta chains appearing HLA-restricted. The authors later linked a missense DCLRE1C variant to TCR beta V- and J-gene trimming.

PCR employed 60 Vbeta and 13 Jbeta primers. This table comes from immunoSEQ multiplex PCR, and its TCRdb copy is limited to in-frame clones, with some not included. The repertoire has roughly 100,000 clones, 85% to 90% of them found once; the top ten carry about 3.7%. This clonotype was sampled from a young man in good health and CMV-seronegative. The V and J genes are TRBV29-1 and TRBJ2-7, with D maybe TRBD2 (6 bases). The source material was PBMCs. CDR3 coding DNA: TGCAGCGTTGAAGATCGAGGGGAGGCCTACGAGCAGTACTTC. Translating it yields CSVEDRGEAYEQYF.